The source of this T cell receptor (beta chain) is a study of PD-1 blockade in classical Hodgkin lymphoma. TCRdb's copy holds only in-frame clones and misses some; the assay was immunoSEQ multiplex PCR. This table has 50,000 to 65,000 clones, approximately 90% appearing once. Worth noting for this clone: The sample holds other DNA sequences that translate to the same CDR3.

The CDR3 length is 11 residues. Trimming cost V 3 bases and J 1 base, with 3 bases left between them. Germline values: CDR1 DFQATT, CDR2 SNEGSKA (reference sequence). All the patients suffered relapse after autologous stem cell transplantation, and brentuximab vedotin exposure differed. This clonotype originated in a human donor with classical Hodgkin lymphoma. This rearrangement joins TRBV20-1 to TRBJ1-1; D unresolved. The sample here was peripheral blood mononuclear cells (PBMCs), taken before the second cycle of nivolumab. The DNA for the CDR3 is TGCAGTGCTAGGGGGAACACTGAAGCTTTCTTT. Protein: CSARGNTEAFF.